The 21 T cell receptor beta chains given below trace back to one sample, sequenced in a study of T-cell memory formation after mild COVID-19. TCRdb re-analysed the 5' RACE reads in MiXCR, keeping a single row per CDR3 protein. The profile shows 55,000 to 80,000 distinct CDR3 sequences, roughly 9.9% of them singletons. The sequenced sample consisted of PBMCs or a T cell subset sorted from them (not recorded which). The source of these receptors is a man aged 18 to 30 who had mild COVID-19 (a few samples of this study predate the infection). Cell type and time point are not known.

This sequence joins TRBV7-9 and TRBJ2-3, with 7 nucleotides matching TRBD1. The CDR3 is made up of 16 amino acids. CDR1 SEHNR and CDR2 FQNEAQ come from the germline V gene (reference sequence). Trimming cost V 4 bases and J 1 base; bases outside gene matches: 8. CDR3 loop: CASSSVVTGGTDTQYF. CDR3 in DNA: TGTGCCAGCAGCTCAGTGGTAACAGGGGGCACAGATACGCAGTATTTT.

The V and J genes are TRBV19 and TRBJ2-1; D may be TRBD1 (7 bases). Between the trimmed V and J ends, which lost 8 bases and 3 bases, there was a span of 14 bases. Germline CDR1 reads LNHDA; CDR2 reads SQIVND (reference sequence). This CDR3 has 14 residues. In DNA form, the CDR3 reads TGTGCCAGTCGAGACAGGGAGGTCTACAATGAGCAGTTCTTC. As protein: CASRDREVYNEQFF.

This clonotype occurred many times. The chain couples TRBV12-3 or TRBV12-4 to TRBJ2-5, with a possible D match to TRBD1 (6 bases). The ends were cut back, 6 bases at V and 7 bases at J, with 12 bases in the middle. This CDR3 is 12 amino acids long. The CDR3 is CASSPGDWTQYF. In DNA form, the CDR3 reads TGTGCCAGCAGCCCAGGGGATTGGACCCAGTACTTC.

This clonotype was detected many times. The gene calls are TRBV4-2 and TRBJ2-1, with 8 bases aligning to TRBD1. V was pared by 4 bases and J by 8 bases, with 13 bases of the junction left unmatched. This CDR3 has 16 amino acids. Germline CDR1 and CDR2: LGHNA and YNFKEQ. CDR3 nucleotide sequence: TGTGCCAGCAGCCCCCGGTCAGGGGGCAATGGGTATGAGCAGTTCTTC. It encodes CASSPRSGGNGYEQFF.

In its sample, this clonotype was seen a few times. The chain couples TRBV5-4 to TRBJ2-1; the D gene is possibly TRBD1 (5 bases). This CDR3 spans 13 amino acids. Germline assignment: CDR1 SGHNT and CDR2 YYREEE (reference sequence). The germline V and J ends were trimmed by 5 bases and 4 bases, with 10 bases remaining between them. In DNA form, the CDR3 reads TGTGCCAGCAGTCCACAGGAATACAATGAGCAGTTCTTC. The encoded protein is CASSPQEYNEQFF.

The CDR3: CASSQGNGGNTIYF. As DNA, the CDR3 is TGCGCCAGCAGCCAAGGGAATGGGGGAAACACCATATATTTT. The chain employs TRBV4-3 and TRBJ1-3; D is unresolved. The CDR3 is 14 amino acids. Germline V gives CDR1 LGHNA, CDR2 YSLEER. Trimming removed 1 base from V and 4 bases from J, with 8 bases in between.

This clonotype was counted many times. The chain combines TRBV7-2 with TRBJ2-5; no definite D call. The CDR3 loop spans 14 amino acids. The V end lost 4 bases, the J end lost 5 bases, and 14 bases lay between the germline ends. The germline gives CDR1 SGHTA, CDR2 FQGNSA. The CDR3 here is CASSSTRAWETQYF. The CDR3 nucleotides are TGTGCCAGCAGCTCTACCAGAGCTTGGGAGACCCAGTACTTC.

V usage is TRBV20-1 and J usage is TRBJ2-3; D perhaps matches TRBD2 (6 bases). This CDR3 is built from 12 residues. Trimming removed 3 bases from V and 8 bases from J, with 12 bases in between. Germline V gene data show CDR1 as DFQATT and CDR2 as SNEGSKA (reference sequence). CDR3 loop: CSASGEAVTQYF. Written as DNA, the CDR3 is TGCAGTGCTAGTGGGGAGGCTGTTACGCAGTATTTT.

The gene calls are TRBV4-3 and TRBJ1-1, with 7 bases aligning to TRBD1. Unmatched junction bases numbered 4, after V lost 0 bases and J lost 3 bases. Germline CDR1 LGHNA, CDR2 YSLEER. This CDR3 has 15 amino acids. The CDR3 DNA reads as TGCGCCAGCAGCCAAGAGTCCAGGGGGGACACTGAAGCTTTCTTT. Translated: CASSQESRGDTEAFF.

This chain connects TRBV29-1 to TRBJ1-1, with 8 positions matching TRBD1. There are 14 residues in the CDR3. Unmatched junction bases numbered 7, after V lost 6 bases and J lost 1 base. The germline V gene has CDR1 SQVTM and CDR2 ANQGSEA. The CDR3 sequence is CSVPGGAGNTEAFF. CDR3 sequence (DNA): TGCAGCGTCCCAGGGGGCGCGGGGAACACTGAAGCTTTCTTT.

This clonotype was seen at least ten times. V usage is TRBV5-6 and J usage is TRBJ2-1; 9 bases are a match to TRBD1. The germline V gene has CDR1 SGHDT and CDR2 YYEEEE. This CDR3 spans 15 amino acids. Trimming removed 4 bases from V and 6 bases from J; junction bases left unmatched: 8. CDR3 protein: CASSDPGQGSNEQFF. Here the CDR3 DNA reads TGTGCCAGCAGCGACCCGGGACAGGGAAGCAATGAGCAGTTCTTC.

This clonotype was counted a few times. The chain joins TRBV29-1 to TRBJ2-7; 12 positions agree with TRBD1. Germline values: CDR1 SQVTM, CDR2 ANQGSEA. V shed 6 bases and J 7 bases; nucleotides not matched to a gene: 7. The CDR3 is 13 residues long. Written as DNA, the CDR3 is TGCAGCGTACCGGGACAGGGGGCAAGGGAGCAGTACTTC. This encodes CSVPGQGAREQYF.

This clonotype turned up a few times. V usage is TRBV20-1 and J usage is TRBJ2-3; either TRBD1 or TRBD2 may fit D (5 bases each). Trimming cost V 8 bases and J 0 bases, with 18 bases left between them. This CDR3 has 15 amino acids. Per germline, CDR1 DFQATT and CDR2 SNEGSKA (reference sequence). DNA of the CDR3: TGCAGTACTCAAGGGACGGGAATAAGCACAGATACGCAGTATTTT. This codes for CSTQGTGISTDTQYF.

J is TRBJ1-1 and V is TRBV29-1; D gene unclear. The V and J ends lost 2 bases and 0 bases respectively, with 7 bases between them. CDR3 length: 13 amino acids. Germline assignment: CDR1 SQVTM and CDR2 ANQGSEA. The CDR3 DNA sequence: TGCAGCGTTGAAACCATCCTGAACACTGAAGCTTTCTTT. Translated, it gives CSVETILNTEAFF.

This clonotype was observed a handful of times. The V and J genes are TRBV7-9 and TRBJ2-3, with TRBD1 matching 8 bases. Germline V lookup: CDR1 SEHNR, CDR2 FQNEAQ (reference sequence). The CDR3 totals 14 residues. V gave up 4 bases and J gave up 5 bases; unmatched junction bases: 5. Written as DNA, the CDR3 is TGTGCCAGCAGCTCAGGACAGGGAAGAGATACGCAGTATTTT. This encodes CASSSGQGRDTQYF.

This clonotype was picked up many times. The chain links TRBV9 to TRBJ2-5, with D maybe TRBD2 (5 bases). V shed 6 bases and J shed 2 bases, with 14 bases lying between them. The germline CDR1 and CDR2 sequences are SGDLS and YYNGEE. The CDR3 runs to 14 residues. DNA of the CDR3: TGTGCCAGCACCCGAGGGATACAACAAGAGACCCAGTACTTC. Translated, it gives CASTRGIQQETQYF.

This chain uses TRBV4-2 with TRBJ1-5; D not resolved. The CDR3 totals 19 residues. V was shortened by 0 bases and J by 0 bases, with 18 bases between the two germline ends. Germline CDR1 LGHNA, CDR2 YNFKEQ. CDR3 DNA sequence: TGTGCCAGCAGCCAAGATCGGAGTAATAGCGGTTATAGCAATCAGCCCCAGCATTTT. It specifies CASSQDRSNSGYSNQPQHF.

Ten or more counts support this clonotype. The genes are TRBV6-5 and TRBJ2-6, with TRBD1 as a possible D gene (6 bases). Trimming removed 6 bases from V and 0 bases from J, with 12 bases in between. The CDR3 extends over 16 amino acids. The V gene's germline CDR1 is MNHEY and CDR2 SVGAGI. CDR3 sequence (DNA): TGTGCCAGCAGCCGGGACATTACCTCTGGGGCCAACGTCCTGACTTTC. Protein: CASSRDITSGANVLTF.

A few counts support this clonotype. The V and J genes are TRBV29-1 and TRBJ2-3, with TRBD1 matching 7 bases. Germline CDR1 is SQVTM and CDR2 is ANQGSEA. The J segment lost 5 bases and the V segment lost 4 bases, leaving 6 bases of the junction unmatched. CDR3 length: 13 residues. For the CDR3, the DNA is TGCAGCGTTGTCAAGGGGGCTGGAGATACGCAGTATTTT. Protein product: CSVVKGAGDTQYF.

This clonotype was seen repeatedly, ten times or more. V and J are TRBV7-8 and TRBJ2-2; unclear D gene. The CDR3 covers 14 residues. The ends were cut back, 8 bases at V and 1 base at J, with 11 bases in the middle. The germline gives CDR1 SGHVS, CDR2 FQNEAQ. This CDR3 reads CASQRSKNTGELFF. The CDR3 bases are TGTGCCAGCCAACGAAGCAAGAACACCGGGGAGCTGTTTTTT.

The CDR3 protein is CSARTSGGAGELFF. In nucleotides, the CDR3 is TGCAGTGCTCGGACTAGCGGGGGGGCCGGGGAGCTGTTTTTT. The rearrangement joins TRBV20-1 to TRBJ2-2, with 15 nucleotides matching TRBD2. After removal of 5 bases from V and 6 bases from J, the junction contained 1 base not matched to a gene. The V gene's germline CDR1 is DFQATT and CDR2 SNEGSKA (reference sequence). The CDR3 sequence is 14 residues long.